These 10 T cell receptor beta chains came from one sample sequenced in a study of graft-versus-host responses after intestinal transplantation. Profiling relied on immunoSEQ multiplex PCR, and the TCRdb table lists in-frame clones only, not all of them. There are about 5,000 clones in the sample; around three quarters occur only once, and around 38% lies in the top ten. The sample here was PBMCs, taken 541 days after intestinal transplant. These receptors came from a human patient who received an intestinal transplant, so some T cells may come from the graft donor.

This rearrangement joins TRBV11-2 to TRBJ1-1, with TRBD1 matching over 9 bases. This CDR3 comprises 14 residues. Germline V gene lookup returns CDR1 SGHAT and CDR2 FQNNGV. The ends lost 3 bases at V and 4 bases at J; junction bases unmatched: 3. The CDR3 DNA reads TGTGCCAGCAGCTTTACAGGGGGCCGCACTGAAGCTTTCTTT. Protein: CASSFTGGRTEAFF.

This clone was counted a few times. One junction end does not reproduce the germline sequence, and a read error may be involved. The same CDR3 arises from other DNA sequences in this sample as well. J is TRBJ1-4 and V is TRBV7-9; D unresolved. This CDR3 spans 16 amino acids. Germline V gene data show CDR1 as SEHNR and CDR2 as FQNEAQ (reference sequence). CDR3 loop: CASSQDLGFTNEKLFF. The CDR3 DNA sequence: TGCGCCAGCAGCCAAGATCTGGGGTTCACTAATGAAAAACTGTTTTTT.

About this clone: A junction end diverges from the germline sequence, so it may reflect a read error. This same CDR3 is encoded by further DNA sequences in the sample. The V gene is TRBV5-8, the J gene TRBJ1-4; no definite D call. This CDR3 spans 16 amino acids. Germline V CDR1 and CDR2: SGHTS, YDEGEE. CDR3 nucleotides: TGCGCCAGCAGCCAAGATCTGGGGTTCACTAATGAAAAACTGTTTTTT. Translation: CASSQDLGFTNEKLFF.

This clone has more than one count but fewer than ten. The J gene is TRBJ2-2, the V gene TRBV6-1; 11 nucleotides agree with TRBD1. Trimming cost V 3 bases and J 6 bases; bases outside gene matches: 3. Germline CDR1 reads MNHNS; CDR2 reads SASEGT. The CDR3 is made up of 15 amino acids. The CDR3, as DNA: TGTGCCAGCAGTGAGGGACAGGGGGAGGCCGGGGAGCTGTTTTTT. Protein: CASSEGQGEAGELFF.

CDR3: CASWTVNGYTF. DNA for the CDR3: TGTGCCAGCTGGACAGTCAATGGCTACACCTTC. This chain joins TRBV6-1 and TRBJ1-2, with D maybe TRBD1 (6 bases). The CDR3 has 11 amino acids. CDR1 and CDR2 from the germline V gene are MNHNS and SASEGT. V gave up 8 bases and J gave up 6 bases, with 10 bases separating them.

The genes are TRBV11-2 and TRBJ1-2, with D unclear. Trimming stripped 2 bases from V and 4 bases from J, with 14 bases between. CDR3 length: 15 residues. Germline loops: CDR1 SGHAT, CDR2 FQNNGV. The CDR3 DNA reads as TGTGCCAGCAGCTTAAAACCCTCTAGCGGCTATGGCTACACCTTC. Its protein is CASSLKPSSGYGYTF.

The genes are TRBV12-1 and TRBJ2-4; TRBD1, as called in the table, went unchecked against the DNA. TRBV12-1 is tagged as a pseudogene. This CDR3 is 14 amino acids long. CDR3 amino acids: CASSCDGQLLVQYF. As DNA, the CDR3 is TGTGCCAGCAGCTGCGATGGACAGCTCCTGGTTCAGTACTTC.

V and J are TRBV2 and TRBJ1-1, with D perhaps TRBD1 (5 bases). The CDR3 sequence is 12 residues long. Trimming left V 6 bases short and J 6 bases short, with 11 bases between. Per germline, CDR1 SNHLY and CDR2 FYNNEI. The CDR3 is CASSIGAAEAFF. The DNA for the CDR3 is TGTGCCAGCAGCATCGGGGCTGCTGAAGCTTTCTTT.

The chain uses TRBV2 and TRBJ1-4; 7 bases are shared with TRBD1. The CDR3 length is 16 residues. The germline V gene has CDR1 SNHLY and CDR2 FYNNEI. V was clipped by 3 bases and J by 4 bases; unmatched bases: 8. For the CDR3, the DNA is TGTGCCAGCAGTGACCGGACAGGTTCGCATAATGAAAAACTGTTTTTT. Its protein is CASSDRTGSHNEKLFF.

This sequence joins TRBV30 and TRBJ1-2, with a tentative D call TRBD1 (5 bases). Per germline, CDR1 GTSNPN and CDR2 SVGIG (reference sequence). The length of the CDR3 is 12 residues. Trimming took 5 bases from V and 4 from J, leaving 11 bases between them. The CDR3 bases are TGTGCCTGGGACGACAGTTCCTATGGCTACACCTTC. Translating gives CAWDDSSYGYTF.